These T cell receptor beta chains were read from a single sample in a study of cytomegalovirus exposure and HLA in healthy donors. Produced via immunoSEQ multiplex PCR; TCRdb's table is partial and in-frame only. Of tens of thousands of clones in the sample, approximately 76% were seen once. Sequenced material: PBMCs. These TCRs come from a man in his fifties or sixties in good health and CMV-seronegative. Both conserved end residues are part of each CDR3. Each record gives: J gene, V gene, CDR3 protein.

TRBJ2-5 TRBV4-1 CASSQVLRGETQYF
TRBJ1-2 TRBV2 CAIQGASRGYTF
TRBJ2-7 TRBV5-8 CASSPSGPYEQYF
TRBJ2-5 TRBV7-9 CASSLLGQAGETQYF
TRBJ2-7 TRBV9 CASGTGGYEQYF
TRBJ1-6 TRBV7-9 CASSQQGMNSPLHF
TRBJ1-5 TRBV6-1 CASSVGQGGIQPQHF
TRBJ2-3 TRBV7-2 CASSARARGDTQYF
TRBJ2-7 TRBV7-9 CSSSSEGQTKNYEQYF
TRBJ2-5 TRBV28 CASNILAGENQETQYF
TRBJ1-1 TRBV6-5 CASRRGDSMNTEAFF
TRBJ2-5 TRBV5-1 CASSFFGWVGLDQETQYF
TRBJ1-5 TRBV12-5 CASGPTGLSNQPQHF
TRBJ2-7 TRBV10-3 CAISEDDRVRDEQYF
TRBJ2-1 TRBV5-1 CASSLVGTGGTEQFF
TRBJ1-5 TRBV10-1 CASSDPAGGLSNQPQHF
TRBJ2-1 TRBV6-5 CASSPGGSSYNEQFF
TRBJ1-2 TRBV27 CASSPLTGGSNSIGYTF
TRBJ1-6 TRBV5-8 CASSAQGSSPLHF
TRBJ2-5 TRBV2 CASRKEGLAVQETQYF
TRBJ2-3 TRBV27 CATGNLAGGRQADTQYF
TRBJ2-5 TRBV6-5 CASSLDRVRETQYF
TRBJ1-1 TRBV5-1 CASSPGDRNTNTEAFF
TRBJ2-1 TRBV6-1 CASRTSGANEQFF
TRBJ1-3 TRBV7-2 CASSLAGGKWSSVNTIYF
TRBJ2-5 TRBV30 CAWVGRTRQETQYF
TRBJ2-5 TRBV7-2 CASSLALGLAGGKETQYF